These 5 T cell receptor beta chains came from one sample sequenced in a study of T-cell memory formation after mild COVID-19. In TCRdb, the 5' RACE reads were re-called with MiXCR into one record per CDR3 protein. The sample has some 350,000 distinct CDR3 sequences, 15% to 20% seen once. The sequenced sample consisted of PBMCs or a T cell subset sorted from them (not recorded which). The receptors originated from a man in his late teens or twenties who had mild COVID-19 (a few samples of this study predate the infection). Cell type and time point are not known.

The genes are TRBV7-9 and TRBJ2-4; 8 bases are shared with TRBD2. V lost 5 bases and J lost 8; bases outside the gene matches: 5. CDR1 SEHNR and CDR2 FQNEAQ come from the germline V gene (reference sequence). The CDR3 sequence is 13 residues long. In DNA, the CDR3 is TGTGCCAGCAGCCATAGCGGGGTTGACATTCAGTACTTC. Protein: CASSHSGVDIQYF.

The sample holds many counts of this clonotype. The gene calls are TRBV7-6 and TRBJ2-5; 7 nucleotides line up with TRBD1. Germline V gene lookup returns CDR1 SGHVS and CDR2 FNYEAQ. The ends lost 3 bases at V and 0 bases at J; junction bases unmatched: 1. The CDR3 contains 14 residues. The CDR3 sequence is CASSLDRYQETQYF. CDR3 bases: TGTGCCAGCAGCTTGGACAGGTACCAAGAGACCCAGTACTTC.

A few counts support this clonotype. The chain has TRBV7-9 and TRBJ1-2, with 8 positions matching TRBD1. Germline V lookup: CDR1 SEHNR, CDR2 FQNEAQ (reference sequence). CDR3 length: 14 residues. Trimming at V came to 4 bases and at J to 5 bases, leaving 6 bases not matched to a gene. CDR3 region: CASSSGTGQYGYTF. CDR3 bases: TGTGCCAGCAGCTCCGGGACAGGACAGTATGGCTACACCTTC.

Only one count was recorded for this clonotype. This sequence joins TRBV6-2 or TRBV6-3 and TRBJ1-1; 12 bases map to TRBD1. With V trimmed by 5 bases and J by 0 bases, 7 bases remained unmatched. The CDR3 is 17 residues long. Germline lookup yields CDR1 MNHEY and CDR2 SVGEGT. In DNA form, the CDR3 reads TGTGCCAGCAGTCACCCGGGACAGGGGGCTTTGAACACTGAAGCTTTCTTT. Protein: CASSHPGQGALNTEAFF.

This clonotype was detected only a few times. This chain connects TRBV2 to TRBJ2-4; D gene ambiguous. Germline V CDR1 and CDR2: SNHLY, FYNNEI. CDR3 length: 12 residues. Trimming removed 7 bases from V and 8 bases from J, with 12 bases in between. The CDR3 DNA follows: TGTGCCAGCACTTCCCTTGAAGACATTCAGTACTTC. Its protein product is CASTSLEDIQYF. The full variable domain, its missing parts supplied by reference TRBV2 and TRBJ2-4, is EPEVTQTPSHQVTQMGQEVILRCVPISNHLYFYWYRQILGQKVEFLVSFYNNEISEKSEIFDDQFSVERPDGSNFTLKIRSTKLEDSAMYFCASTSLEDIQYFGAGTRLSVL.